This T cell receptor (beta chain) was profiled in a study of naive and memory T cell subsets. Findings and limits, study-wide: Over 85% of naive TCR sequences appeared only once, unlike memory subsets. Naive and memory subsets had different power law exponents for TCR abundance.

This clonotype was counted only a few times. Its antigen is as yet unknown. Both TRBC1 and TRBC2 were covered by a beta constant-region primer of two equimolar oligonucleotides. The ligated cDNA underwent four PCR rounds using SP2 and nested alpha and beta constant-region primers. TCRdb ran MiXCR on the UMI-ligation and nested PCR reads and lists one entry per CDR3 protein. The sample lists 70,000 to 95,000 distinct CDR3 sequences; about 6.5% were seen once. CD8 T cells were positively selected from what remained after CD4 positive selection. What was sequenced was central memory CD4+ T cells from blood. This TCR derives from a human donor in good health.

The CDR3 bases are TGCAGTGCTAGGAGGCCGAGCTCCTACGAGCAGTACTTC. Translating gives CSARRPSSYEQYF. This chain joins TRBV20-1 and TRBJ2-7; no definite D call. Between the trimmed V and J ends, which lost 3 bases and 0 bases, there was a span of 9 bases. The CDR3 extends over 13 amino acids. Germline loops: CDR1 DFQATT, CDR2 SNEGSKA (reference sequence).